The 22 T cell receptor beta chains given below trace back to one sample, sequenced in a study of cytomegalovirus exposure and HLA in healthy donors. In the PCR, 60 Vbeta and 13 Jbeta primers were used. Method: immunoSEQ multiplex PCR; TCRdb's copy keeps in-frame clones and lacks some. The repertoire holds some 81,000 clones, with around 70% as singletons. What was sequenced was PBMCs. These receptors originate from a middle-aged woman in good health and CMV-seropositive.

This chain links TRBV30 with TRBJ2-1; 11 bases match TRBD2. The CDR3 runs 16 residues. Germline V lookup: CDR1 GTSNPN, CDR2 SVGIG (reference sequence). V shed 0 bases and J 3 bases; nucleotides not matched to a gene: 4. CDR3 in DNA: TGTGCCTGGAGTGTACGAGGGACTAGCGGCTACAATGAGCAGTTCTTC. It encodes CAWSVRGTSGYNEQFF.

V gene TRBV18 combines with J gene TRBJ1-2, with TRBD1 matching 7 bases. Per germline, CDR1 KGHSH and CDR2 LQKENI. V lost 0 bases, J lost 5 bases, and 6 bases stayed unmatched. This CDR3 comprises 15 residues. The CDR3 here is CASSPPEQGIYGYTF. The CDR3 bases are TGTGCCAGCTCACCACCGGAACAGGGGATATATGGCTACACCTTC.

The rearrangement uses TRBV28 and TRBJ1-1; D call uncertain. Per the germline V gene, CDR1 is MDHEN and CDR2 is SYDVKM. The CDR3 runs 11 residues. Trimming removed 4 bases at V and 10 bases at J, with 10 bases between. The CDR3 is CASSSPTRAFF. As DNA, the CDR3 is TGTGCCAGCAGTTCCCCCACGCGAGCTTTCTTT.

In this sample, this clone turned up once. The chain is built from TRBV9 and TRBJ2-2; unclear D gene. The V end was cut by 0 bases, the J end by 2 bases, with 8 bases between. The CDR3 has 15 residues. CDR1 is SGDLS and CDR2 is YYNGEE in the germline V gene. The CDR3 region is CASSVGTLNTGELFF. CDR3 DNA sequence: TGTGCCAGCAGCGTAGGCACTTTAAACACCGGGGAGCTGTTTTTT.

The CDR3 region is CASSSPLAGGLTDTQYF. DNA for the CDR3: TGTGCCAGCAGCTCACCACTAGCGGGGGGTCTGACAGATACGCAGTATTTT. J is TRBJ2-3 and V is TRBV7-2; 12 bases are shared with TRBD2. Germline values: CDR1 SGHTA, CDR2 FQGNSA. This CDR3 has 17 residues. Trimming at V came to 4 bases and at J to 3 bases, leaving 8 bases not matched to a gene.

The CDR3 sequence is CASSLGGGRKAFF. CDR3 nucleotides: TGTGCCAGCAGCTTAGGCGGGGGACGAAAAGCTTTCTTT. The J gene is TRBJ1-1, the V gene TRBV13, with D maybe TRBD1 (5 bases). The germline V gene has CDR1 PRHDT and CDR2 FYEKMQ (reference sequence). V lost 0 bases and J 9 bases, leaving 11 bases between the germline ends. The CDR3 spans 13 residues. Based on the CDR3 plus reference TRBV13 and TRBJ1-1, the full variable domain is AAGVIQSPRHLIKEKRETATLKCYPIPRHDTVYWYQQGPGQDPQFLISFYEKMQSDKGSIPDRFSAQQFSDYHSELNMSSLELGDSALYFCASSLGGGRKAFFGQGTRLTVV.

This chain connects TRBV4-1 to TRBJ2-1; 9 positions match TRBD2. Unmatched junction bases numbered 10, after V lost 8 bases and J lost 8 bases. Germline values: CDR1 MGHRA, CDR2 YSYEKL. CDR3 length: 14 amino acids. The CDR3 nucleotides read TGCGCCAGCCGACAGCGGGGGGCCAGAGATGAGCAGTTCTTC. It specifies CASRQRGARDEQFF.

The rearrangement joins TRBV23-1 to TRBJ2-5; the match to TRBD2 covers 8 bases. TRBV23-1 is designated an ORF whose function remains uncertain. V dropped 6 bases and J dropped 1; count of bases not matched to a gene: 4. The CDR3 is 14 residues long. This CDR3 reads CASRATSGQETQYF. The CDR3 DNA follows: TGCGCCAGCAGAGCTACTAGCGGCCAAGAGACCCAGTACTTC.

This sequence joins TRBV4-3 and TRBJ2-7, with D possibly matching TRBD1 (5 bases). Germline CDR1 and CDR2: LGHNA and YSLEER. The CDR3 loop spans 17 amino acids. V lost 0 bases and J lost 2, with 17 bases in between. Written as DNA, the CDR3 is TGCGCCAGCAGCCAAGATACCGCCCAGGGTCAGACCTACGAGCAGTACTTC. Translation gives CASSQDTAQGQTYEQYF.

CDR3 amino acids: CASSDSGGEDTQYF. As DNA, the CDR3 is TGTGCCAGCAGCGACTCAGGGGGAGAAGATACGCAGTATTTT. This chain links TRBV6-6 with TRBJ2-3; 7 bases align to TRBD1. This CDR3 is 14 amino acids long. J gave up 5 bases and V 6 bases, and 8 bases lay outside the gene matches. Germline assignment: CDR1 MNHNY and CDR2 SVGAGI (reference sequence).

This chain joins TRBV19 and TRBJ1-5; possibly TRBD1 for D (6 bases). CDR3 size: 14 residues. Germline assignment: CDR1 LNHDA and CDR2 SQIVND (reference sequence). Trimming removed 6 bases at V and 3 bases at J, with 12 bases between. The CDR3 here is CASRFTGYNQPQHF. CDR3 DNA sequence: TGTGCCAGTAGGTTCACAGGGTACAATCAGCCCCAGCATTTT.

J is TRBJ2-3 and V is TRBV4-2, with TRBD2 as a possible D gene (7 bases). The germline V gene encodes CDR1 LGHNA and CDR2 YNFKEQ. CDR3 length equals 17 residues. V was pared by 0 bases and J by 5 bases, with 18 bases between. CDR3 sequence reads: CASSQDGGGYGGDTQYF. CDR3 DNA sequence: TGTGCCAGCAGCCAAGATGGGGGGGGCTACGGTGGAGATACGCAGTATTTT.

This clone was seen a handful of times. CDR3 DNA sequence: TGTGCCATCAGCCCTAGGACTAGCGGGACGGTTGAGCAGTTCTTC. This gives the protein CAISPRTSGTVEQFF. The chain links TRBV10-3 to TRBJ2-1; TRBD2 matches 12 bases. Trimming at V came to 6 bases and at J to 9 bases, leaving 9 bases not matched to a gene. From germline, CDR1 is ENHRY and CDR2 SYGVKD. This CDR3 has 15 residues.

This clone was detected only a few times. The chain carries TRBV11-2 and TRBJ1-1, with D uncertain. Trimming stripped 5 bases from V and 2 bases from J, with 9 bases between. The germline CDR1 and CDR2 sequences are SGHAT and FQNNGV. This CDR3 region has 13 residues. The CDR3, as DNA: TGTGCCAGCAGCACTCATTTAAACACTGAAGCTTTCTTT. This gives the protein CASSTHLNTEAFF.

The chain couples TRBV28 to TRBJ2-2, with TRBD1 as a possible D gene (5 bases). With 3 bases removed from V and 0 bases from J, the gap between germline ends came to 8 bases. In germline, CDR1 is MDHEN, CDR2 SYDVKM. CDR3 length: 15 residues. The CDR3 loop reads CASSFRQSNTGELFF. In DNA, the CDR3 is TGTGCCAGCAGTTTTAGACAGTCGAACACCGGGGAGCTGTTTTTT.

This chain uses TRBV5-1 with TRBJ2-5, with 11 bases identical to TRBD2. V gave up 4 bases and J gave up 3 bases; unmatched junction bases: 5. The CDR3 is 15 residues long. Germline CDR1 SGHRS, CDR2 YFSETQ. CDR3 protein: CASSELGLAEETQYF. The CDR3, as DNA: TGCGCCAGCAGCGAACTGGGACTAGCGGAAGAGACCCAGTACTTC.

The V and J genes are TRBV14 and TRBJ2-7; 7 positions agree with TRBD1. V dropped 7 bases and J dropped 2; count of bases not matched to a gene: 8. The germline V gene has CDR1 SGHDN and CDR2 FVKESK. This CDR3 comprises 14 residues. The CDR3 DNA follows: TGTGCCAGCACCCGTCTGGGACAGACCTACGAGCAGTACTTC. Amino acids: CASTRLGQTYEQYF.

The chain employs TRBV27 and TRBJ2-5, with TRBD2 identical over 12 bases. The CDR3 covers 18 residues. V was clipped by 1 base and J by 7 bases; unmatched bases: 13. Germline CDR1 is MNHEY and CDR2 is SMNVEV (reference sequence). The CDR3 sequence is CASSLFPPTSGSIWTQYF. In DNA, the CDR3 is TGTGCCAGCAGTTTATTCCCCCCGACTAGCGGGAGTATCTGGACCCAGTACTTC.

This chain links TRBV5-1 with TRBJ2-3; 8 bases line up with TRBD2. The CDR3 is 14 amino acids. V shed 0 bases and J 8 bases; nucleotides not matched to a gene: 5. Germline V gives CDR1 SGHRS, CDR2 YFSETQ. CDR3 loop: CASSLDSGKATQYF. CDR3 sequence (DNA): TGCGCCAGCAGCTTGGATAGCGGGAAGGCTACGCAGTATTTT.

The chain joins TRBV28 to TRBJ2-2; 8 bases fit TRBD1. The CDR3 extends over 16 amino acids. Germline CDR1 MDHEN, CDR2 SYDVKM. J gave up 5 bases and V 7 bases, and 12 bases lay outside the gene matches. The DNA of the CDR3 is TGTGCCAGCATCGGCGTCGGGACAGGAGGAACCGGGGAGCTGTTTTTT. This codes for CASIGVGTGGTGELFF. Using reference TRBV28 and TRBJ2-2 for the parts outside the CDR3, the full variable domain is DVKVTQSSRYLVKRTGEKVFLECVQDMDHENMFWYRQDPGLGLRLIYFSYDVKMKEKGDIPEGYSVSREKKERFSLILESASTNQTSMYLCASIGVGTGGTGELFFGEGSRLTVL.

The chain carries TRBV19 and TRBJ2-7; TRBD2 is a possible D gene (5 bases). Per germline, CDR1 LNHDA and CDR2 SQIVND (reference sequence). V lost 4 bases, J lost 0 bases, and 7 bases lay in between. This CDR3 contains 13 residues. The DNA for the CDR3 is TGTGCCAGTAGTAGAGGGAGCTCCTACGAGCAGTACTTC. It codes for CASSRGSSYEQYF.

V usage is TRBV7-8 and J usage is TRBJ2-5; 10 nucleotides align to TRBD1. CDR1 and CDR2 (germline): SGHVS, FQNEAQ. Trimming took 4 bases from V and 2 from J; bases not matched to a gene: 4. The CDR3 spans 15 residues. The CDR3 sequence: CASSSRTGGQETQYF. CDR3 DNA: TGTGCCAGCAGCTCGCGGACAGGGGGGCAAGAGACCCAGTACTTC.